The clone carrying this T cell receptor beta chain occurred a few times. This specimen belongs to a study of T-cell reconstitution after alpha-beta-depleted transplantation in children. Germline CDR1 is DFQATT and CDR2 is SNEGSKA (reference sequence). V gave up 6 bases and J gave up 4 bases, with 16 bases separating them. The CDR3 covers 13 residues. For TCRbeta, the library was prepared with unique molecular identifiers. TCRdb independently ran MiXCR on the PCR reads; one entry per CDR3 protein. Here the sample spans 400,000 to 500,000 distinct CDR3 sequences, roughly a tenth being singletons. The source of this sequence is a human donor who donated a stem cell graft to a child with acute myeloid leukemia. This chain uses TRBV20-1 with TRBJ2-7, with D possibly TRBD1 on 6 matching bases. The starting material was PBMCs from the stem cell graft donor, obtained from the stem cell graft. The CDR3 DNA reads TGCAGTGCCAAGACAGGATTGAATTACGAGCAGTACTTC. It specifies CSAKTGLNYEQYF.